The 21 T cell receptor beta chains below all came from one sample that was sequenced in a study of control samples from healthy donors and cancer patients. TCRdb keeps only in-frame clones here, not all; method: immunoSEQ multiplex PCR. The data show tens of thousands of clones, with roughly nine tenths seen just once and approximately 3.6% held by the top ten. Sequencing input: blood. All receptors come from a woman between 45 and 60 years old in good health.

The chain recombines TRBV19 with TRBJ1-6; D ambiguous. The length of the CDR3 is 13 residues. Trimming stripped 3 bases from V and 7 bases from J, with 7 bases between. Germline loops: CDR1 LNHDA, CDR2 SQIVND (reference sequence). CDR3: CASSMNLNSPLHF. The CDR3 bases are TGTGCCAGTAGTATGAACTTAAATTCACCCCTCCACTTT.

The chain combines TRBV7-8 with TRBJ1-1; unclear D gene. Looked up from germline, CDR1 is SGHVS and CDR2 is FQNEAQ. The ends were cut back, 1 base at V and 1 base at J, with 13 bases in the middle. This CDR3 has 16 amino acids. CDR3 DNA sequence: TGTGCCAGCAGCTTAGGATTCGGGCTGGCGAACACTGAAGCTTTCTTT. It translates to CASSLGFGLANTEAFF.

The chain carries TRBV12-3 or TRBV12-4 and TRBJ2-7; D unresolved. The V end was cut by 8 bases, the J end by 3 bases, with 5 bases between. CDR3 length: 10 residues. The CDR3 sequence is CASGLYEQYF. The CDR3 DNA is TGTGCCAGCGGTCTCTACGAGCAGTACTTC.

J is TRBJ2-2 and V is TRBV18, with 10 bases lining up with TRBD2. J gave up 4 bases and V 10 bases, and 15 bases lay outside the gene matches. This CDR3 comprises 17 residues. From germline, CDR1 is KGHSH and CDR2 LQKENI. CDR3 loop: CATRTQSGRAATGELFF. Here the CDR3 DNA reads TGTGCCACCCGAACTCAGAGCGGGAGGGCGGCCACCGGGGAGCTGTTTTTT.

The DNA of the CDR3 is TGCGCCAGCAGCCGGCCGGCTAGCGGGTTATGGAATGAGCAGTTCTTC. It encodes CASSRPASGLWNEQFF. This sequence joins TRBV5-1 and TRBJ2-1, with 8 bases aligning to TRBD2. CDR3 length: 16 residues. CDR1 and CDR2 from the germline V gene are SGHRS and YFSETQ. The V gene end was trimmed by 4 bases and the J gene end by 7 bases; junction bases not matched to a gene: 13.

The rearrangement uses TRBV3-1 (or the pseudogene TRBV3-2) and TRBJ1-2; maybe TRBD1 (5 bases). Germline CDR1 is LGHDT and CDR2 is YNNKEL (reference sequence). The V end was cut by 3 bases, the J end by 0 bases, with 11 bases between. This CDR3 comprises 15 residues. Here the CDR3 reads CASSQAQGSNYGYTF. CDR3 nucleotides: TGTGCCAGCAGCCAGGCCCAGGGTTCTAACTATGGCTACACCTTC.

This clone was observed a single time. The V and J genes are TRBV30 and TRBJ1-5; D remains unclear. V was cut by 1 base and J by 5 bases, with 9 bases left in between. This CDR3 contains 13 residues. In germline, CDR1 is GTSNPN, CDR2 SVGIG (reference sequence). CDR3 loop: CAWSEEPHQPQHF. Here the CDR3 DNA reads TGTGCCTGGAGTGAGGAGCCCCATCAGCCCCAGCATTTT.

This chain uses TRBV28 with TRBJ2-7; 12 bases are shared with TRBD1. V was pared by 0 bases and J by 7 bases, with 7 bases of the junction left unmatched. Per germline, CDR1 MDHEN and CDR2 SYDVKM. The CDR3 runs to 16 residues. The DNA of the CDR3 is TGTGCCAGCAGTTTATGGGGGACAGGGGGCTGGAAAGAGCAGTACTTC. Amino acid sequence: CASSLWGTGGWKEQYF.

This chain uses TRBV15 with TRBJ2-1, with 7 bases identical to TRBD2. The V and J ends lost 0 bases and 8 bases, in that order; junction bases with no gene match: 10. The CDR3 runs to 16 residues. Germline values: CDR1 LNHNV, CDR2 YYDKDF (reference sequence). The CDR3 sequence: CATSRDGRGRSDEQFF. CDR3 DNA: TGTGCCACCAGCAGAGATGGGCGCGGGAGATCCGATGAGCAGTTCTTC.

The V call is TRBV28, the J call TRBJ1-6, with 10 bases lining up with TRBD1. Germline CDR1 is MDHEN and CDR2 is SYDVKM. The CDR3 loop spans 16 amino acids. The V gene end was trimmed by 1 base and the J gene end by 8 bases; junction bases not matched to a gene: 5. The CDR3 is CASSLSDRGLYSPLHF. For the CDR3, the DNA is TGTGCCAGCAGTTTATCCGACAGGGGGCTTTATTCACCCCTCCACTTT.

J is TRBJ2-1 and V is TRBV19; possibly TRBD1 or TRBD2 for D (5 bases each). Germline CDR1 reads LNHDA; CDR2 reads SQIVND (reference sequence). Deletions cut 4 bases from V and 4 bases from J, with 8 bases between. The CDR3 sequence is 13 residues long. The CDR3 coding sequence is TGTGCCAGTAGTAGGGGGTCGTACAATGAGCAGTTCTTC. Amino acids: CASSRGSYNEQFF.

The rearrangement links TRBV30 to TRBJ2-7, with 9 nucleotides matching TRBD2. Per the germline V gene, CDR1 is GTSNPN and CDR2 is SVGIG (reference sequence). This CDR3 comprises 13 residues. V was clipped by 8 bases and J by 0 bases; unmatched bases: 5. This CDR3 reads CAGILAGSYEQYF. For the CDR3, the DNA is TGTGCCGGGATACTAGCGGGCTCCTACGAGCAGTACTTC.

CDR3 sequence: CASSFAFGPGSNQPQHF. CDR3 coding DNA: TGTGCCAGCAGTTTCGCATTTGGACCCGGGAGCAATCAGCCCCAGCATTTT. The chain recombines TRBV28 with TRBJ1-5, with D uncertain. Trimming left V 3 bases short and J 1 base short, with 16 bases between. The CDR3 extends over 17 amino acids. Germline lookup yields CDR1 MDHEN and CDR2 SYDVKM.

The chain employs TRBV6-1 and TRBJ2-7; 7 bases align to TRBD1. This CDR3 comprises 14 residues. Germline V gene data show CDR1 as MNHNS and CDR2 as SASEGT. The V and J ends lost 2 bases and 6 bases, in that order; junction bases with no gene match: 7. The chain's CDR3 is CASSERDRGPEQYF. The DNA of the CDR3 is TGTGCCAGCAGTGAACGGGACAGAGGGCCCGAGCAGTACTTC.

This chain connects TRBV19 to TRBJ1-5; a weak D match, TRBD1 (5 bases). Trimming shortened V by 6 bases and J by 0 bases, and 9 bases separated the two germline ends. CDR1 is LNHDA, CDR2 SQIVND, per germline (reference sequence). The CDR3 has 14 residues. CDR3 residues: CASSGHRSNQPQHF. CDR3 DNA sequence: TGTGCCAGTAGCGGACACCGTAGCAATCAGCCCCAGCATTTT. Full variable domain (rest looked up from reference TRBV19 and TRBJ1-5): DGGITQSPKYLFRKEGQNVTLSCEQNLNHDAMYWYRQDPGQGLRLIYYSQIVNDFQKGDIAEGYSVSREKKESFPLTVTSAQKNPTAFYLCASSGHRSNQPQHFGDGTRLSIL.

This chain connects TRBV28 to TRBJ2-3, with D possibly being TRBD2 (5 bases). Trimming shortened V by 5 bases and J by 2 bases, and 14 bases separated the two germline ends. CDR1 and CDR2 (germline): MDHEN, SYDVKM. The CDR3 covers 15 residues. The CDR3 region is CASSRLAIITDTQYF. The CDR3 coding sequence is TGTGCCAGCAGTAGGCTAGCAATAATCACAGATACGCAGTATTTT.

The gene calls are TRBV29-1 and TRBJ1-5, with a weak D call TRBD1 (5 bases). Germline CDR1 and CDR2: SQVTM and ANQGSEA. V lost 4 bases to trimming and J lost 9 bases, with 16 bases between them. The CDR3 extends over 13 amino acids. The CDR3 DNA sequence: TGCAGCGTTGGGGAGGGGAGAAGTCGGCCCCAGCATTTT. Translating it yields CSVGEGRSRPQHF.

The chain recombines TRBV20-1 with TRBJ1-1; 7 nucleotides line up with TRBD1. The CDR3 extends over 15 amino acids. Trimming removed 3 bases from V and 4 bases from J; junction bases left unmatched: 11. Germline V lookup: CDR1 DFQATT, CDR2 SNEGSKA (reference sequence). The CDR3 DNA sequence: TGCAGTGCTAGTGCCCTAGGACAGGTGGGCACTGAAGCTTTCTTT. This translates into CSASALGQVGTEAFF.

The chain links TRBV6-5 to TRBJ2-1; D not certain. This CDR3 comprises 11 residues. Germline CDR1 and CDR2: MNHEY and SVGAGI. The ends were cut back, 5 bases at V and 10 bases at J, with 9 bases in the middle. The CDR3: CASSHRFEQFF. The CDR3 DNA is TGTGCCAGCAGTCACCGTTTCGAGCAGTTCTTC.

The chain joins TRBV6-5 to TRBJ1-4; D unresolved. Germline assignment: CDR1 MNHEY and CDR2 SVGAGI. V lost 8 bases and J 7 bases, leaving 14 bases between the germline ends. CDR3 length: 13 residues. The CDR3 protein is CASLAAPGEKLFF. The CDR3 DNA sequence: TGTGCCAGCCTCGCAGCGCCTGGTGAAAAACTGTTTTTT.

This clone was found once. The chain links TRBV6-6 to TRBJ1-1, with D tentatively TRBD1 (6 bases). The V end lost 4 bases, the J end lost 4 bases, and 10 bases lay between the germline ends. Looked up from germline, CDR1 is MNHNY and CDR2 is SVGAGI (reference sequence). The CDR3 is made up of 13 amino acids. CDR3 sequence (DNA): TGTGCCAGCAGTTTATCAGGGGTCACTGAAGCTTTCTTT. Its translation is CASSLSGVTEAFF.